The entry below gives a single TCR beta chain sequence along with its context. There is no known antigen for this receptor. No much larger clonotype is one base removed from it; base qualities were not supplied. This entry is derived from a study of blood T cells in healthy people across ages (dated by TCRdb to 2014 to 2015). Looking at the study overall: Template switching captured roughly one uniquely barcoded TCR beta cDNA molecule per two T cells in model experiments. The donors were split into four age groups: young (average around 16 years), middle-aged (roughly 39), aged (more than 55) and long-lived (roughly 86). Using the same blood draw, the study looked at two additional independent replicas of 1 million unique cDNA reads for two donors, one aged 18 to 29 and the other aged 80 or older. Age-related changes in TCR beta repertoire diversity were measured in the study by deep sequencing normalized with unique cDNA molecular identifiers. The research as a whole found: Total diversity estimates from one million sequenced T cells were considered lower bounds and underestimates. Observed TCR beta diversity per million T cells fell roughly linearly with age, and a significant reduction was already apparent by age roughly 41. Since profiling was done on bulk unsorted PBMCs, naive and antigen-experienced compartments could not be conclusively compared. There was a strong correlation between observed TCR beta diversity and the percentage of naive T cells measured by flow cytometry. The CMV infection status of donors was not known, potentially confounding age-related changes in expanded clonotypes. Compared with the aged group, the long-lived group had more naive CD4+ T cells, fewer expanded clones and increased TCR diversity, suggesting age selection.

Libraries were made using 5' RACE. Sequenced on an Illumina HiSeq 2500. A second PCR of roughly 6 to 11 cycles was performed with a sample-barcoded 5' primer and a J-beta primer mix. A unique molecular identifier was introduced onto each TCR beta cDNA molecule by a template-switch 5' adaptor carrying 12 random nucleotides. Each sample yielded at least 3 million CDR3-containing paired-end reads. First-strand cDNA synthesis was performed from all RNA using the Mint cDNA synthesis kit, with priming by a TRBC-specific oligonucleotide. All cDNA was treated with uracil-DNA glycosylase and then went through a first 18-cycle PCR with the universal primers M1SS and BC2_uni_R. In the original analysis: For normalization, 1 million high-quality reads were randomly selected from each sample, with every read carrying a distinct molecular identifier. Reads with shared molecular identifiers were discarded instead of being binned into consensus sequences. MiTCR, set to a Q25 quality threshold and the strictest error-elimination algorithm, was used for CDR3 identification, clonotype clustering and error correction. A nonparametric unseen species model using Euler transformation provided a lower-bound estimate of total TCR beta diversity. TCRdb passed the public sequencing reads through fastp at Q25 and MiXCR, retaining productive beta sequences. Rows matching on CDR3 protein sequence are summarized as one entry with the most common DNA and genes. TCRdb, not the original authors, processed these V and J calls. This sample is represented by 750,000 to 850,000 distinct CDR3 sequences; about 25% of them were singletons. Jointly, the top ten make up under 4.5% of the sample.

Donors were under 40 systemically healthy Caucasian individuals from Russia aged 6 to 90 years. Around 10 milliliters of peripheral blood were collected from each donor into EDTA-treated Vacutainer tubes. PBMCs were isolated by Ficoll-Paque density-gradient centrifugation, with at least 6 million obtained per sample. Total RNA was extracted from PBMCs with Trizol reagent, with at least 5.5 micrograms obtained per sample. Naive CD45RAhigh/CD27high T cell percentages were measured by flow cytometry on a PBMC aliquot from every donor. Reading the germline V gene gives CDR1 MNHEY and CDR2 SVGAGI. The CDR3 runs 15 residues from the cysteine to the phenylalanine. The sequence is cut down to CDR3 DNA, 45 bases in frame from base 1. V is trimmed back by 6 bases and J by 4 bases, and the junction contains 9 bases that no gene match accounts for. Separately, the same data were catalogued under a study of T cells of mothers and their children. As the second publication notes: Nine systemically healthy Caucasian individuals, comprising three mothers and their six children, were included as donors. cDNA synthesis used all of the extracted RNA, with around 1.5 ug of RNA in each 15 ul reaction. In the second PCR, sample barcodes and 2-4 random nucleotides were introduced via the M1S primer. Over 10 million TCR beta CDR3 reads came from each mother, compared with several million reads from each child. In both related and unrelated pairs, thymic selection shapes the output of TCR recombination in a similar way, with inherited differences having only a minor effect. Related mother-child pairs always showed normalized repertoire overlap that was slightly higher than in unrelated mother-child pairs, though the difference was never significant. No persistent microchimeric T cell clones were detected, at a sensitivity of roughly 100 clones per million clonotypes. Deep NGS was used in the study to compare the TCR beta repertoires of mothers and children and to look for features that separate related mother-child pairs from unrelated individuals. The mean age was 40 +/- 4 years for the mothers and approximately 11 +/- 4 years for the children. After adapters were ligated using NEBNext reagents, the libraries underwent 100+100 nt paired-end sequencing on an Illumina HiSeq 2000. To prevent cross-contamination, the mother and child libraries were prepared a month apart and were sequenced in separate runs. For each donor, somewhere between roughly 500,000 and 2,100,000 distinct TCR beta clonotypes were identified. Naive TCR beta clonotypes were estimated from low-frequency clonotypes matched to each donor's FACS-determined naive share, without sorting.

Sequenced material: blood. The receptor was isolated from a boy between 5 and 17 years old in good health. Here the chain combines TRBV6-5 and TRBJ1-2; 9 bases in the middle match TRBD1. In nucleotides, the sequence is TGTGCCAGCAGGTTCGACGGACAGGGGATCTATGGCTACACCTTC. Its product reads: CASRFDGQGIYGYTF.